This TCR beta chain is drawn from a study of T-cell reconstitution after alpha-beta-depleted transplantation in children. Findings of the study overall: Counts and diversity of T cells one year after transplant came mostly from newly produced T cells. It was reported that alpha-beta T cells came from several hundred expanded graft clones (about two months after transplant).

The ends lost 3 bases at V and 4 bases at J; junction bases unmatched: 6. Germline values: CDR1 SQVTM, CDR2 ANQGSEA. This CDR3 spans 14 amino acids. The sample holds many counts of this clonotype. Its antigen remains unknown. A library of TCRbeta sequences, prepared with unique molecular identifiers, was generated. Via MiXCR, TCRdb re-called the PCR reads, giving one row per CDR3 protein. The sample records 550,000 to 600,000 distinct CDR3 sequences, about 23% being singletons. The TCR was taken from a boy in the first two years of life who had a stem cell transplant for acute myeloid leukemia, so the T cells may come from the graft donor. The sequencing used PBMCs, mostly from graft donor cells, collected 360 days after TCRalphabeta/CD19-depleted stem cell transplant. This chain links TRBV29-1 with TRBJ2-1; 7 nucleotides agree with TRBD2. CDR3 sequence (DNA): TGCAGCGTTGATCGCGGGGGACCTTACAATGAGCAGTTCTTC. It yields the protein CSVDRGGPYNEQFF.